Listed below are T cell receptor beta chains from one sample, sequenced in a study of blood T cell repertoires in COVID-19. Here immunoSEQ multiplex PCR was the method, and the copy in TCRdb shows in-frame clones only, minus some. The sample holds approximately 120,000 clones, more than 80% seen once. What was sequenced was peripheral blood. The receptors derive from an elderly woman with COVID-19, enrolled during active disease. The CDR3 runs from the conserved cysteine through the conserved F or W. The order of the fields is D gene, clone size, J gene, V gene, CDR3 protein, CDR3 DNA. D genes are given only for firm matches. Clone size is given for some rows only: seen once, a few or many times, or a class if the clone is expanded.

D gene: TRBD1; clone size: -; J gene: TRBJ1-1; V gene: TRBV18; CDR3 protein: CASSPDLQGYTEAFF; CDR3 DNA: TGTGCCAGCTCACCCGATTTACAGGGGTACACTGAAGCTTTCTTT
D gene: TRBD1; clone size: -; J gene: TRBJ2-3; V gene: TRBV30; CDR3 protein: CAWDGTGAARKAPHQYF; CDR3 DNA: TGTGCCTGGGACGGGACAGGGGCCGCTCGAAAGGCGCCGCATCAGTATTTT
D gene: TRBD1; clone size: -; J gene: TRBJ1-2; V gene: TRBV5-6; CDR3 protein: CASTKSGTAISSNYGYTF; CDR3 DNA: TGTGCCAGCACCAAATCCGGGACAGCGATTTCTTCTAACTATGGCTACACCTTC
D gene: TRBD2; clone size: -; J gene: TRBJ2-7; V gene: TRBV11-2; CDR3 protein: CASSLDVWGRGDEQYF; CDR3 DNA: TGTGCCAGCAGCTTAGATGTTTGGGGGCGGGGGGACGAGCAGTACTTC
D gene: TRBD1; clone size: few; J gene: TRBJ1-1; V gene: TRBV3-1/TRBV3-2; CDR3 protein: CASSRGTGVGTEAFF; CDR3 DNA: TGTGCCAGCAGCCGCGGGACAGGGGTAGGAACTGAAGCTTTCTTT
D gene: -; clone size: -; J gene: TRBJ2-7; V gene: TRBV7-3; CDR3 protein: CASSSGPSSYEQYF; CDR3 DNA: TGTGCCAGCAGCTCAGGGCCATCCAGCTACGAGCAGTACTTC
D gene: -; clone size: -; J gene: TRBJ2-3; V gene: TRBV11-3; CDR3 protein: CASSFRSTDTQYF; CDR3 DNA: TGTGCCAGCAGCTTCCGGTCCACAGATACGCAGTATTTT
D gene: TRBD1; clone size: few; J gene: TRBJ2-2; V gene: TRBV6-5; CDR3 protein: CASRGDRTGELFF; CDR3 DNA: TGTGCCAGCAGGGGGGACAGGACCGGGGAGCTGTTTTTT
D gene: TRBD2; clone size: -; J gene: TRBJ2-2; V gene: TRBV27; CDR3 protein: CASSLLAGTTGELFF; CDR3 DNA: TGTGCCAGCAGTCTACTAGCGGGTACGACCGGGGAGCTGTTTTTT
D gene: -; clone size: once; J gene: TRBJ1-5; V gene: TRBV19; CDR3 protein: CASSISAGSNQPQHF; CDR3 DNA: TGTGCCAGTAGTATATCGGCGGGTAGCAATCAGCCCCAGCATTTT
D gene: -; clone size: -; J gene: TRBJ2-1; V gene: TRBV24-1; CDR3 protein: CATQIFFRPGAYNEQFF; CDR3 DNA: TGTGCCACCCAAATTTTTTTTCGGCCAGGGGCGTACAATGAGCAGTTCTTC
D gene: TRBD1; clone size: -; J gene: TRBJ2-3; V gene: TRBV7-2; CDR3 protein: CASSTLAGGLKADTQYF; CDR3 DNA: TGTGCCAGCAGCACTCTGGCAGGGGGCCTTAAGGCAGATACGCAGTATTTT
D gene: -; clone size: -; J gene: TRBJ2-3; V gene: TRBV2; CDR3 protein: CASSELQTTDTQYF; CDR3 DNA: TGTGCCAGCAGTGAATTACAGACCACAGATACGCAGTATTTT
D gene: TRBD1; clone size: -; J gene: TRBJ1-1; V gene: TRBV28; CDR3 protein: CASSYRGIEAFF; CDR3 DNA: TGTGCCAGCAGTTACAGGGGTATTGAAGCTTTCTTT
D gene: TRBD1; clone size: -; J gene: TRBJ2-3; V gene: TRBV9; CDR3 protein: CASSVDRGPVGTDTQYF; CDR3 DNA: TGTGCCAGCAGCGTAGATAGGGGGCCGGTGGGAACAGATACGCAGTATTTT
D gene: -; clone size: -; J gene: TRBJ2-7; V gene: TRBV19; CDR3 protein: CASSQTVWAYEQYF; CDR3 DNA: TGTGCCAGTAGTCAGACAGTATGGGCCTACGAGCAGTACTTC
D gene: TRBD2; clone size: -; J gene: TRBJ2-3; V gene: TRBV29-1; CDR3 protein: CSVERVGRGTDTQYF; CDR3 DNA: TGCAGCGTTGAAAGGGTGGGGAGGGGCACAGATACGCAGTATTTT
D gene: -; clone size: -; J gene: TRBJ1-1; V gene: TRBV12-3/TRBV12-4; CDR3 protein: CASSLGGRDEAFF; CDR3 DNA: TGTGCCAGCAGCCTTGGCGGGCGCGATGAAGCTTTCTTT
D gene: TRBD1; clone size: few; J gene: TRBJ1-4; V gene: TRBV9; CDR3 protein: CASSVEPGTANEKLFF; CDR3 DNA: TGTGCCAGCAGCGTAGAACCCGGGACAGCGAATGAAAAACTGTTTTTT